The 30 T cell receptor beta chains in this list originate from one sample, sequenced in a study of identical twins. Via MiXCR, TCRdb re-called the 5' RACE reads, giving one row per CDR3 protein. This sample has about 550,000 distinct CDR3 sequences, with approximately 20% found just once. This same sample was also taken into another study, of yellow fever vaccine responses in identical twins.

The sample consisted of CD4+ T cells sorted from blood. These receptors all stem from a woman aged 18-30 years in good health.

The V and J genes are TRBV25-1 and TRBJ2-4; TRBD1 matches 7 bases. V dropped 6 bases and J dropped 4; count of bases not matched to a gene: 12. The CDR3 has 16 amino acids. Germline CDR1 MGHDK, CDR2 SYGVNS. CDR3: CASSPSRGPLKNIQYF. The DNA for the CDR3 is TGTGCCAGCAGCCCTTCGAGGGGGCCCCTTAAAAACATTCAGTACTTC.

The chain links TRBV20-1 to TRBJ1-2; 10 bases agree with TRBD1. Germline V gives CDR1 DFQATT, CDR2 SNEGSKA (reference sequence). This CDR3 has 14 residues. V shed 6 bases, J shed 5 bases, and the junction held 9 bases outside the gene matches. CDR3 sequence (DNA): TGCAGTGCCCAGACAGGGGGCAGTGGGTATGGCTACACCTTC. Translation: CSAQTGGSGYGYTF.

The chain combines TRBV20-1 with TRBJ2-5; 9 bases are shared with TRBD2. Germline V gene sequence: CDR1 DFQATT, CDR2 SNEGSKA (reference sequence). CDR3 length: 16 residues. V gave up 4 bases and J gave up 4 bases; unmatched junction bases: 13. In nucleotides, the CDR3 is TGCAGTGCTAAACGACTAGCGGTGCCATGGGCAGAGACCCAGTACTTC. It codes for CSAKRLAVPWAETQYF.

The chain links TRBV28 to TRBJ2-3; D is possibly TRBD2 (7 bases). The CDR3 extends over 17 amino acids. Trimming left V 3 bases short and J 4 bases short, with 20 bases between. Germline-derived CDR1 and CDR2 are MDHEN and SYDVKM. Here the CDR3 reads CASSFAAGRGHADTQYF. CDR3 DNA: TGTGCCAGCAGTTTTGCCGCGGGGAGGGGACACGCAGATACGCAGTATTTT.

The rearrangement links TRBV10-3 to TRBJ2-7, with D unclear. V was trimmed by 10 bases and J by 0 bases, leaving 13 bases between them. This CDR3 is 13 amino acids long. Germline values: CDR1 ENHRY, CDR2 SYGVKD. The CDR3 DNA is TGTGCCACCTCCCGAGGCGGCTCCTACGAGCAGTACTTC. Translating it yields CATSRGGSYEQYF.

This clonotype has a count of ten or more. This rearrangement joins TRBV5-1 to TRBJ2-3; D is perhaps TRBD1 (6 bases). V was cut by 3 bases and J by 6 bases, with 14 bases left in between. The CDR3 extends over 14 amino acids. Germline CDR1 SGHRS, CDR2 YFSETQ. The CDR3 here is CASSSTRGLDTQYF. The CDR3, as DNA: TGCGCCAGCAGCTCAACCAGGGGCCTCGATACGCAGTATTTT.

This sequence joins TRBV18 and TRBJ2-1; 14 bases match TRBD2. The CDR3 extends over 16 amino acids. With 0 bases clipped from V and 6 bases from J, the junction kept 1 base outside the gene matches. The germline V gene has CDR1 KGHSH and CDR2 LQKENI. DNA for the CDR3: TGTGCCAGCTCACCACCCGGGACTAGCGGGGGCAATGAGCAGTTCTTC. It specifies CASSPPGTSGGNEQFF.

This chain links TRBV10-3 with TRBJ2-7; 7 bases are a match to TRBD1. The germline V gene encodes CDR1 ENHRY and CDR2 SYGVKD. This CDR3 is 15 amino acids long. V dropped 4 bases and J dropped 5; count of bases not matched to a gene: 11. CDR3 nucleotides: TGTGCCATCAGTGGGTATCCAGGGGGAAGAAACGAGCAGTACTTC. Residues: CAISGYPGGRNEQYF.

This clonotype has just a few counts. The rearrangement uses TRBV5-1 and TRBJ2-3, with D tentatively TRBD1 (5 bases). V shed 0 bases and J shed 8 bases, with 13 bases lying between them. The CDR3 totals 14 residues. Germline V gene lookup returns CDR1 SGHRS and CDR2 YFSETQ. DNA for the CDR3: TGCGCCAGCAGCTTGGAGGGGCCAGTAGGTACGCAGTATTTT. Translating gives CASSLEGPVGTQYF.

The chain uses TRBV28 and TRBJ2-3; 11 bases are a match to TRBD2. V lost 7 bases, J lost 9 bases, and 18 bases stayed unmatched. The length of the CDR3 is 17 residues. Germline-derived CDR1 and CDR2 are MDHEN and SYDVKM. DNA for the CDR3: TGTGCCAGCAAATCCGGGACTAGCGGATTACGGAGGCTCACGCAGTATTTT. Its protein product is CASKSGTSGLRRLTQYF.

This clonotype was seen more than once but under ten times. The V and J genes are TRBV5-6 and TRBJ2-3, with TRBD1 identical over 8 bases. Germline CDR1 reads SGHDT; CDR2 reads YYEEEE. The CDR3 spans 14 residues. V shed 4 bases, J shed 5 bases, and the junction held 6 bases outside the gene matches. This CDR3 reads CASSTKTGEDTQYF. The CDR3 DNA reads TGTGCCAGCAGCACAAAGACAGGGGAAGATACGCAGTATTTT.

V gene TRBV7-6 combines with J gene TRBJ2-1; either TRBD1 or TRBD2 may supply D (6 bases each). Germline CDR1 SGHVS, CDR2 FNYEAQ. V was pared by 5 bases and J by 1 base, with 15 bases between. The CDR3 is 16 residues long. CDR3 sequence reads: CASSPTGAQSYNEQFF. For the CDR3, the DNA is TGTGCCAGCAGCCCCACGGGGGCTCAGTCCTACAATGAGCAGTTCTTC.

V and J are TRBV12-3 or TRBV12-4 and TRBJ2-1; D gene unclear. Between the trimmed V and J ends, which lost 5 bases and 7 bases, there was a span of 15 bases. The CDR3 has 14 residues. As DNA, the CDR3 is TGTGCCAGCAGTCCTTCGTGGCTAGAAAATGAGCAGTTCTTC. This encodes CASSPSWLENEQFF.

The table lists this clonotype with a few counts. The genes are TRBV7-7 and TRBJ2-3; the match to TRBD1 covers 9 bases. The CDR3 has 17 amino acids. Per the germline V gene, CDR1 is SSHAT and CDR2 is FNYEAQ (reference sequence). V dropped 5 bases and J dropped 2; count of bases not matched to a gene: 11. CDR3 loop: CASSPGQGKLITDTQYF. The CDR3 DNA reads as TGTGCCAGCAGCCCGGGACAGGGCAAGCTCATCACAGATACGCAGTATTTT.

The chain carries TRBV18 and TRBJ1-5; possible D gene TRBD1, 5 bases. This CDR3 region has 14 residues. Between the trimmed V and J ends, which lost 3 bases and 3 bases, there was a span of 9 bases. CDR1 is KGHSH and CDR2 is LQKENI in the germline V gene. This CDR3 is CASSPGRINQPQHF. The CDR3 DNA reads TGTGCCAGCTCACCGGGACGGATCAATCAGCCCCAGCATTTT.

This clonotype showed up many times. The gene calls are TRBV3-1 and TRBJ2-1; tentatively, D is TRBD1 (5 bases). Germline V CDR1 and CDR2: LGHDT, YNNKEL (reference sequence). Deletions cut 6 bases from V and 7 bases from J, with 10 bases between. The CDR3 has 12 residues. CDR3 in amino acids: CASSQGGNEQFF. In DNA, the CDR3 is TGTGCCAGCAGTCAGGGTGGGAATGAGCAGTTCTTC.

This rearrangement joins TRBV27 to TRBJ2-2; D assignment may be TRBD1 or TRBD2 (6 bases each). V dropped 2 bases and J dropped 5 bases, with 15 bases sitting between them. Germline CDR1 is MNHEY and CDR2 is SMNVEV (reference sequence). CDR3 length: 16 residues. CDR3 amino acids: CASSLGGLARTGELFF. The CDR3 nucleotides are TGTGCCAGCAGTTTAGGGGGCCTAGCGAGAACCGGGGAGCTGTTTTTT.

This clonotype was counted only a few times. The chain employs TRBV2 and TRBJ2-3; a weak D match, TRBD2 (6 bases). Per germline, CDR1 SNHLY and CDR2 FYNNEI. V lost 4 bases and J 0 bases, leaving 8 bases between the germline ends. The CDR3 length is 14 residues. CDR3 nucleotides: TGTGCCAGCAGTGGGAGGGTTAGCACAGATACGCAGTATTTT. Translation gives CASSGRVSTDTQYF.

The sample holds a few counts of this clonotype. This rearrangement joins TRBV4-2 to TRBJ2-3; D possibly matches TRBD1 or TRBD2 (5 bases each). Trimming left V 4 bases short and J 0 bases short, with 14 bases between. The germline CDR1 and CDR2 sequences are LGHNA and YNFKEQ. The CDR3 runs 16 residues. The chain's CDR3 is CASSLGTDGSTDTQYF. The CDR3, as DNA: TGTGCCAGCAGCCTTGGGACGGATGGGAGCACAGATACGCAGTATTTT.

The rearrangement uses TRBV2 and TRBJ2-1, with a weak D call TRBD2 (7 bases). This CDR3 comprises 14 residues. V was clipped by 10 bases and J by 6 bases, with 19 bases between them. Germline V gives CDR1 SNHLY, CDR2 FYNNEI. The DNA of the CDR3 is TGTGCCACCAAGGGGGGGAGTCTTGGCAATGAGCAGTTCTTC. This translates into CATKGGSLGNEQFF.

The chain links TRBV18 to TRBJ2-3; tentative D call: TRBD1 (5 bases). The V gene lost 5 bases and the J gene lost 3 bases, with 12 bases spanning the gap. The CDR3 length is 14 residues. CDR1 KGHSH and CDR2 LQKENI come from the germline V gene. CDR3 loop: CASSDQGWTDTQYF. The CDR3 nucleotides read TGTGCCAGCTCAGATCAGGGATGGACAGATACGCAGTATTTT.

This clonotype has a handful of counts. V and J are TRBV7-9 and TRBJ1-4; D is unclear. This CDR3 region has 16 residues. V was trimmed by 3 bases and J by 3 bases, leaving 14 bases between them. Germline lookup yields CDR1 SEHNR and CDR2 FQNEAQ (reference sequence). The CDR3 nucleotides are TGTGCCAGCAGCTTCGGTGTTGTGGCGGCTAATGAAAAACTGTTTTTT. Its translation: CASSFGVVAANEKLFF.

V and J are TRBV20-1 and TRBJ1-4, with D unresolved. The CDR3 extends over 15 amino acids. V was shortened by 1 base and J by 5 bases, with 14 bases between the two germline ends. Germline CDR1 reads DFQATT; CDR2 reads SNEGSKA (reference sequence). For the CDR3, the DNA is TGCAGTGCTAGAGCACCCCTCGGACGGAATGAAAAACTGTTTTTT. Its translation: CSARAPLGRNEKLFF.

This chain links TRBV6-1 with TRBJ2-3, with 16 bases identical to TRBD2. The germline V gene has CDR1 MNHNS and CDR2 SASEGT. The CDR3 is 18 residues long. The V and J ends lost 8 bases and 3 bases, in that order; junction bases with no gene match: 11. In nucleotides, the CDR3 is TGTGCCAGCTCCCCTACGGGACTAGCGGGGGGGGGAACAGATACGCAGTATTTT. It specifies CASSPTGLAGGGTDTQYF.

This clonotype was seen only a few times. V is TRBV12-3 or TRBV12-4 and J is TRBJ2-5; 7 bases line up with TRBD2. The CDR3 runs 17 residues. The V gene end was trimmed by 7 bases and the J gene end by 3 bases; junction bases not matched to a gene: 17. The DNA of the CDR3 is TGTGCCAGCACTCCATCCCCTGGGGGGGGAACAAAAGAGACCCAGTACTTC. Its protein is CASTPSPGGGTKETQYF.

The chain has TRBV5-1 and TRBJ1-2; 7 nucleotides line up with TRBD1. V was clipped by 1 base and J by 2 bases; unmatched bases: 5. CDR3 length: 15 amino acids. Germline CDR1 is SGHRS and CDR2 is YFSETQ. CDR3 sequence (DNA): TGCGCCAGCAGCTTGCAGGTAGGGGGCAACTATGGCTACACCTTC. As protein: CASSLQVGGNYGYTF.

The J gene is TRBJ2-1, the V gene TRBV4-1; D may be TRBD1 (5 bases). The germline V gene encodes CDR1 MGHRA and CDR2 YSYEKL. V lost 1 base and J 12 bases, leaving 13 bases between the germline ends. The CDR3 consists of 13 residues. CDR3 nucleotides: TGCGCCAGCAGCCAAGCAGGGCTAGGGGTGCAGTTCTTC. Translated: CASSQAGLGVQFF.

This clonotype was found many times. CDR3 region: CASSLGGGEQFF. The CDR3 coding sequence is TGTGCCAGCAGCTTGGGTGGCGGGGAGCAGTTCTTC. This chain joins TRBV7-2 and TRBJ2-1; D possibly corresponds to TRBD2 (5 bases). The CDR3 runs to 12 residues. Germline assignment: CDR1 SGHTA and CDR2 FQGNSA. V dropped 3 bases and J dropped 10 bases, with 10 bases sitting between them.

The chain couples TRBV12-5 to TRBJ2-1; TRBD1 matches 7 bases. The trim removed 10 bases at V and 0 bases at J, leaving 9 bases unmatched. CDR1 LGHNT and CDR2 FRNRAP come from the germline V gene. This CDR3 is built from 15 residues. The CDR3: CATSLGDSSYNEQFF. Written as DNA, the CDR3 is TGTGCTACCAGCTTGGGGGACAGCTCCTACAATGAGCAGTTCTTC. The whole variable domain, remainder taken from reference TRBV12-5 and TRBJ2-1, is DARVTQTPRHKVTEMGQEVTMRCQPILGHNTVFWYRQTMMQGLELLAYFRNRAPLDDSGMPKDRFSAEMPDATLATLKIQPSEPRDSAVYFCATSLGDSSYNEQFFGPGTRLTVL.

This clonotype turned up a few times. CDR3 residues: CATSDSRGGSSYNEQFF. The DNA for the CDR3 is TGTGCCACCAGTGACTCCCGGGGGGGTTCCTCCTACAATGAGCAGTTCTTC. The V and J genes are TRBV24-1 and TRBJ2-1; TRBD2 matches 8 bases. The CDR3 runs to 17 residues. Trimming at V came to 4 bases and at J to 0 bases, leaving 7 bases not matched to a gene. CDR1 and CDR2 (germline): KGHDR, SFDVKD.